The 10 T cell receptor beta chains given below trace back to one sample, sequenced in a study of T cell changes during pregnancy in multiple sclerosis. This table comes from immunoSEQ multiplex PCR, and its TCRdb copy is limited to in-frame clones, with some not included. Of 70,000 to 100,000 clones detected, roughly 93% appear once; the ten largest clones hold 1.4%. This specimen was peripheral blood, taken in the third trimester of pregnancy. The receptor source for this set is a female donor in good health, enrolled as a control in a pregnancy study.

The chain links TRBV2 to TRBJ2-7; 13 positions agree with TRBD2. CDR1 and CDR2 from the germline V gene are SNHLY and FYNNEI. With 4 bases clipped from V and 5 bases from J, the junction kept 5 bases outside the gene matches. The CDR3 runs 15 residues. DNA for the CDR3: TGTGCCAGCAGTGGGACTAGCGGGAGTTTCGACGAGCAGTACTTC. This codes for CASSGTSGSFDEQYF.

CDR3 in amino acids: CASSFWGGRPYEQYF. CDR3 nucleotides: TGTGCCAGCAGTTTTTGGGGGGGCAGACCCTACGAGCAGTACTTC. The chain links TRBV28 to TRBJ2-7; maybe TRBD2 (7 bases). V was shortened by 3 bases and J by 2 bases, with 14 bases between the two germline ends. CDR1 MDHEN and CDR2 SYDVKM come from the germline V gene. The CDR3 loop spans 15 amino acids.

The chain couples TRBV28 to TRBJ2-5; 11 nucleotides line up with TRBD2. V shed 6 bases, J shed 5 bases, and the junction held 5 bases outside the gene matches. There are 14 residues in the CDR3. In germline, CDR1 is MDHEN, CDR2 SYDVKM. CDR3 loop: CASRLAGASETQYF. The CDR3 bases are TGTGCCAGCAGACTAGCGGGAGCCTCCGAGACCCAGTACTTC.

The chain has TRBV7-2 and TRBJ2-3; possible D gene TRBD2, 6 bases. This CDR3 is 16 amino acids long. Germline V gene data show CDR1 as SGHTA and CDR2 as FQGNSA. The V and J ends lost 5 bases and 2 bases respectively, with 17 bases between them. Written as DNA, the CDR3 is TGTGCCAGCAGCAGACGGGGCGGGGTTCCCACAGATACGCAGTATTTT. Its protein is CASSRRGGVPTDTQYF.

The V call is TRBV21-1, the J call TRBJ2-7; the table's D call, TRBD2, was not checked against the DNA. TRBV21-1 represents a pseudogene. The CDR3 is 15 residues long. The CDR3 DNA sequence: TGTGCCAGCAGCAAATGGCGCGACCCTAGCCACGAGCAGTACTTC. This gives the protein CASSKWRDPSHEQYF.

The J gene is TRBJ2-3, the V gene TRBV5-1; possible D gene TRBD1, 5 bases. With 1 base removed from V and 6 bases from J, the gap between germline ends came to 9 bases. The V gene's germline CDR1 is SGHRS and CDR2 YFSETQ. The CDR3 has 13 residues. CDR3 DNA: TGCGCCAGCAGCTTGTTCAGGGCTGATACGCAGTATTTT. Protein: CASSLFRADTQYF.

The chain links TRBV2 to TRBJ2-5; D might be TRBD2 (7 bases). The germline V and J ends were trimmed by 3 bases and 4 bases, with 9 bases remaining between them. Germline values: CDR1 SNHLY, CDR2 FYNNEI. The CDR3 has 13 amino acids. CDR3 in DNA: TGTGCCAGCAGTGATCGGGGGGCAGAGACCCAGTACTTC. Its translation: CASSDRGAETQYF.

The gene calls are TRBV19 and TRBJ2-5; D remains unclear. Germline V gene lookup returns CDR1 LNHDA and CDR2 SQIVND (reference sequence). CDR3 length: 14 residues. Trimming took off 0 bases at V and 6 bases at J, with 11 bases between the two ends. Here the CDR3 DNA reads TGTGCCAGTAGTATAGATGGTGGTTGGCAGACCCAGTACTTC. It codes for CASSIDGGWQTQYF.

V is TRBV6-5 and J is TRBJ2-2; D gene unclear. Germline V CDR1 and CDR2: MNHEY, SVGAGI. V was shortened by 4 bases and J by 4 bases, with 10 bases between the two germline ends. The CDR3 runs 14 residues. CDR3 DNA sequence: TGTGCCAGCAGTTCCCCCCGGGTCACCGGGGAGCTGTTTTTT. This gives the protein CASSSPRVTGELFF.

The V call is TRBV30, the J call TRBJ2-1, with TRBD2 matching 10 bases. Germline loops: CDR1 GTSNPN, CDR2 SVGIG (reference sequence). This CDR3 has 14 residues. J gave up 8 bases and V 2 bases, and 6 bases lay outside the gene matches. CDR3 region: CAWSYTGTSDEQFF. The DNA for the CDR3 is TGTGCCTGGAGTTACACCGGGACTAGCGATGAGCAGTTCTTC.